Below, 10 T cell receptor beta chains from the same sample are listed, as sequenced in a study of tissue T cells after allogeneic stem cell transplantation. Sequencing was performed with immunoSEQ multiplex PCR; in TCRdb, only in-frame clones are kept and a portion is missing. The sample records over 7,000 clones, roughly two thirds being singletons. Sample: blood. All receptors come from a female BALB/c mouse in good health. The MHC haplotype recorded for the strain is H2-d.

Worth noting for this clone: Gene labels here are mouse ones. From the germline J gene comes the end of the CDR3, since the read stops 1 residue before it. The rearrangement uses TRBV13-3 and TRBJ1-3; D is undetermined. Looked up from germline, CDR1 is NNHDY and CDR2 is SYVADS. The CDR3 spans 14 residues. V lost 1 base, J lost 0 bases, and 5 bases lay in between. The CDR3 bases that were read are TGTGCCAGCAGTGATATCGATTCTGGAAATACGCTCTAT. It specifies CASSDIDSGNTLY. The CDR3 in full is CASSDIDSGNTLYF.

As regards this clone: The listed genes are named as in mouse. The sequence runs out 1 residue before the end of the CDR3; the remainder is reconstructed from the germline J gene. This chain joins TRBV20 and TRBJ1-6; D gene uncertain. TRBJ1-6 has ORF status, its function being uncertain. The CDR3 runs to 12 residues. From germline, CDR1 is GFQATS and CDR2 STVNSAI. The V gene lost 0 bases and the J gene lost 6 bases, with 3 bases spanning the gap. The part of the CDR3 DNA that was read is TGTGGTGCTAGGGACGGTAATTCGCCCCTCTAC. Translation gives CGARDGNSPLY. The CDR3 in full is CGARDGNSPLYF.

On this clone itself: Gene names are mouse gene names. The DNA ends 1 residue before the CDR3 does, and the rest of the CDR3 is filled in from the germline J gene. This chain links TRBV2 with TRBJ1-3; the D gene is possibly TRBD1 (6 bases). V was clipped by 5 bases and J by 0 bases, with 11 bases between them. This CDR3 has 15 amino acids. Germline V gene data show CDR1 as LGHNA and CDR2 as YSYQKL. The CDR3: CASSWDKNSGNTLYF. CDR3 bases read: TGTGCCAGCAGCTGGGACAAAAATTCTGGAAATACGCTCTAT.

This clone was picked up a small number of times. Gene names follow the mouse nomenclature. The CDR3 end lies 1 residue beyond the end of the read and is filled in from the germline J gene. This chain links TRBV13-3 with TRBJ2-7; perhaps D is TRBD1 or TRBD2 (5 bases each). Trimming took off 2 bases at V and 0 bases at J, with 6 bases between the two ends. The CDR3 is 13 residues long. CDR1 is NNHDY, CDR2 SYVADS, per germline. The CDR3 here is CASSEGVSYEQYF. The covered CDR3 bases are TGTGCCAGCAGTGAGGGGGTCTCCTATGAACAGTAC.

Of note for this clone: Mouse germline and gene names are used. From the germline J gene comes the end of the CDR3, since the read stops 1 residue before it. This chain links TRBV5 with TRBJ2-3, with 10 bases aligning to TRBD1. This CDR3 has 14 residues. CDR1 and CDR2 (germline): LGHNA, YNLKQL (reference sequence). V gave up 1 base and J gave up 5 bases; unmatched junction bases: 0. The covered CDR3 bases are TGTGCCAGCAGCCAAGGGACAGGGGGAGAAACGCTGTAT. This translates into CASSQGTGGETLY. The full CDR3 is CASSQGTGGETLYF.

Remarks on this clone: Germline and genes: mouse. Sequencing ends 1 residue short of the CDR3 end; the germline J gene provides the rest. The chain is built from TRBV4 and TRBJ2-3; D uncertain. The CDR3 extends over 14 amino acids. CDR1 is LGHDT, CDR2 YNNKQL, per germline (reference sequence). V was cut by 4 bases and J by 0 bases, with 8 bases left in between. The CDR3 protein is CASSSDFSAETLYF. The sequenced CDR3 bases are TGTGCCAGCAGCTCCGACTTTAGTGCAGAAACGCTGTAT.

Comments on this clone: Mouse gene names and germline throughout. The DNA ends 1 residue before the CDR3 does, and the rest of the CDR3 is filled in from the germline J gene. J is TRBJ1-1 and V is TRBV13-1; tentatively, D is TRBD1 (5 bases). CDR3 length: 15 amino acids. The germline gives CDR1 NSHNY, CDR2 SYGAGN. V was clipped by 2 bases and J by 0 bases, with 11 bases between them. CDR3 sequence reads: CASSELGQANTEVFF. The sequenced CDR3 bases are TGTGCCAGCAGTGAGCTTGGACAAGCAAACACAGAAGTCTTC.

This clone occurred a few times. The gene names given are mouse names. Coverage ceases 1 residue before the CDR3 finishes, and the germline J gene fills in the end. The J gene is TRBJ2-7, the V gene TRBV13-2; 9 nucleotides agree with TRBD2. The V segment lost 0 bases and the J segment 7 bases; nucleotides outside the gene matches: 5. This CDR3 comprises 14 residues. Germline CDR1 reads NNHNN; CDR2 reads SYGAGS (reference sequence). CDR3 region: CASGDALGGREQYF. CDR3 DNA, as far as it was read: TGTGCCAGCGGTGATGCATTGGGGGGGCGAGAACAGTAC.

As to this clone: Each gene name is a mouse one. The CDR3 extends 1 residue past the end of the read, so its final part is completed from the germline J gene. The gene calls are TRBV14 and TRBJ1-1; tentatively, D is TRBD1 (5 bases). The CDR3 is made up of 12 amino acids. Germline CDR1 and CDR2: SGHDT and FRDEAV. Trimming shortened V by 4 bases and J by 8 bases, and 12 bases separated the two germline ends. The covered CDR3 bases are TGTGCCAGCAGTCTTTTTTCAGGGGAAGTCTTC. This sequence encodes CASSLFSGEVF. The whole CDR3 region reads CASSLFSGEVFF.

Note on this clone: Gene names are the mouse ones. The DNA ends 1 residue before the CDR3 does, and the rest of the CDR3 is filled in from the germline J gene. The chain recombines TRBV4 with TRBJ2-3; TRBD1 agrees at 8 bases. V dropped 6 bases and J dropped 2; count of bases not matched to a gene: 1. Germline V gene sequence: CDR1 LGHDT, CDR2 YNNKQL (reference sequence). The CDR3 loop spans 13 amino acids. CDR3 sequence: CASRDRDAETLYF. The sequenced CDR3 bases are TGTGCCAGCAGGGACAGGGATGCAGAAACGCTGTAT.